This paragraph covers one T cell receptor (beta chain) sequence. Antigen: not known. The record originates from a study of T cell responses to AZD1222 COVID-19 vaccine. Overall study results and limits: A rise in Spike-specific TCR breadth and depth followed two AZD1222 doses.

This CDR3 has 14 residues. Germline values: CDR1 SEHNR, CDR2 FQNEAQ (reference sequence). Trimming left V 10 bases short and J 7 bases short, with 19 bases between. Clones were read by immunoSEQ multiplex PCR, and TCRdb kept only the in-frame ones, dropping some. Among 95,000 to 150,000 clones listed, about nine tenths were seen once. The source of this sequence is an adult who received the AZD1222 COVID-19 vaccine. Material: peripheral blood, obtained 28 days after the second AZD1222 dose. The chain employs TRBV7-9 and TRBJ1-4; D perhaps matches TRBD1 (6 bases). CDR3 bases: TGTGCCATCGACGGGGGCTCCCGCGGTGAAAAACTGTTTTTT. Its protein is CAIDGGSRGEKLFF.